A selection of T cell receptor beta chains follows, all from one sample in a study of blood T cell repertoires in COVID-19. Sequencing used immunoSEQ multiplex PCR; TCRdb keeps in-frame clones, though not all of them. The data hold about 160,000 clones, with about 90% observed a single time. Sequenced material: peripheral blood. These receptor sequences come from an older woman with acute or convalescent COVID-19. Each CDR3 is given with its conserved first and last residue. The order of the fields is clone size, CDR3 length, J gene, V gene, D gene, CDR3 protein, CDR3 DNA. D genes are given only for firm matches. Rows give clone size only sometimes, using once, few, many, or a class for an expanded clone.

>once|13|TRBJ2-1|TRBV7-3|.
CASSLEPNNEQFF
TGTGCCAGCAGCTTAGAGCCCAACAATGAGCAGTTCTTC
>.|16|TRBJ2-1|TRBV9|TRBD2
CASSVLAGGSYNEQFF
TGTGCCAGCAGCGTACTAGCGGGGGGCTCCTACAATGAGCAGTTCTTC
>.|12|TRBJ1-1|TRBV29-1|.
CSVEIRGTEAFF
TGCAGCGTTGAAATCCGGGGCACTGAAGCTTTCTTT
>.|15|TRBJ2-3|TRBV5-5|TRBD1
CASSRQGAGTDTQYF
TGTGCCAGCAGTAGACAGGGGGCTGGCACAGATACGCAGTATTTT
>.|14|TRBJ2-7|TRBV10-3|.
CAISDPGDNYEQYF
TGTGCCATCAGTGATCCAGGGGACAACTACGAGCAGTACTTC
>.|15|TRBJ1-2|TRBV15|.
CATSRDSGEVYGYTF
TGTGCCACCAGCAGAGATTCCGGGGAGGTCTATGGCTACACCTTC
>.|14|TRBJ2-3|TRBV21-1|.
CASSEGLASGTQYF
TGTGCCAGCAGTGAGGGACTAGCATCGGGTACGCAGTATTTT
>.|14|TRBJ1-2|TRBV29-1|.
CSAGFEEANYGYTF
TGCAGCGCCGGGTTTGAGGAAGCTAACTATGGCTACACCTTC
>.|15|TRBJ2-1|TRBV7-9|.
CASSLGVSSYNEQFF
TGTGCCAGCAGCTTAGGTGTGAGCTCCTACAATGAGCAGTTCTTC
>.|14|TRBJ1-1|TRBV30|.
CAWSGTKFTTKAFF
TGTGCCTGGAGTGGAACCAAATTCACCACTAAAGCTTTCTTT
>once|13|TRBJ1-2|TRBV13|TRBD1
CASSLQGGYGYTF
TGTGCCAGCAGCTTACAGGGGGGCTATGGCTACACCTTC
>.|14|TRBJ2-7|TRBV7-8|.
CASSLAARTYEQYF
TGTGCCAGCAGCTTAGCTGCCAGAACCTACGAGCAGTACTTC
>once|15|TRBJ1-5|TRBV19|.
CASSSRGERNQPQHF
TGTGCCAGTAGTAGTCGGGGGGAACGCAATCAGCCCCAGCATTTT
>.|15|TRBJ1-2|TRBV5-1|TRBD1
CASSFETGGGYGYTF
TGCGCCAGCAGCTTTGAGACAGGGGGTGGCTATGGCTACACCTTC
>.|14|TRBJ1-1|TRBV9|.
CASSAGTTNTEAFF
TGTGCCAGCAGCGCCGGGACAACGAACACTGAAGCTTTCTTT
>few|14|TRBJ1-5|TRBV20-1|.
CSASPHGINQPQHF
TGCAGTGCTAGTCCCCACGGGATCAATCAGCCCCAGCATTTT
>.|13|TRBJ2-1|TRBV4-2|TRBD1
CAKRDRVYNEQFF
TGTGCGAAGCGGGACAGGGTCTACAATGAGCAGTTCTTC
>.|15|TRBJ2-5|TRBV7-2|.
CASSLAPQRQETQYF
TGTGCCAGCAGCTTAGCCCCTCAGCGCCAGGAGACCCAGTACTTC
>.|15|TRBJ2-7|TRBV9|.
CASSETGNGGDEQYF
TGTGCCAGCAGCGAGACAGGGAACGGCGGGGACGAGCAGTACTTC
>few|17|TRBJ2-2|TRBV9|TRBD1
CASSTGQGVLRTGELFF
TGTGCCAGCAGCACGGGACAGGGGGTCTTAAGGACCGGGGAGCTGTTTTTT
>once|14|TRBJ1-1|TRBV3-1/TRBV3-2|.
CASSQSDKNTEAFF
TGTGCCAGCAGCCAATCTGACAAGAACACTGAAGCTTTCTTT
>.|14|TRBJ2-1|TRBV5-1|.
CASPTPKAYNEQFF
TGCGCCAGCCCGACTCCCAAAGCATACAATGAGCAGTTCTTC